The next 26 T cell receptor beta chains were all read from a single sample in a study of regulatory T cells in long-lasting Graves disease (dated by TCRdb to the early 2020s). Receptors were amplified or captured by multiplex PCR. The sequencer was an Illumina HiSeq 4000. iRepertoire HTBI primers and Arm-PCR amplification of CDR3 regions were used to construct TCR beta libraries. Using fastp trimming at Q25 and MiXCR clonotype assembly, TCRdb reanalyzed the public sequencing data and kept in-frame beta chains. One record per CDR3 amino acid sequence lists the most common genes and DNA. The sample table lists 370,000 or so distinct CDR3 sequences, roughly 17% of them with a count of one. The ten top clones hold 20% of the sample. In light of the paper, this sample's time point label describes: newly diagnosed GD, antithyroid drugs for less than 3 months. For both TCR sequencing and RNA sequencing, RNA was extracted from PBMCs using TRIzol.

These sequences were also reported in another study, on T cells in Graves' hyperthyroidism and ophthalmopathy.

This specimen consisted of peripheral blood mononuclear cells (PBMCs), obtained at new diagnosis, from a patient treated with antithyroid drugs. These receptor sequences come from a young woman with Graves disease. Donor details come from another sample of the same person, matched by shared clones.

This clonotype was observed at least ten times. The chain links TRBV18 to TRBJ2-3, with 9 bases fitting TRBD1. CDR3 length equals 14 residues. Germline V gives CDR1 KGHSH, CDR2 LQKENI. The V and J ends lost 8 bases and 7 bases, in that order; junction bases with no gene match: 10. The CDR3 sequence is CASKQGASTNTQYF. In DNA, the CDR3 is TGTGCCAGCAAACAGGGGGCATCTACGAATACGCAGTATTTT.

This clonotype was recorded many times. The genes are TRBV27 and TRBJ1-4; 10 nucleotides align to TRBD1. The J segment lost 7 bases and the V segment lost 4 bases, leaving 6 bases of the junction unmatched. This CDR3 spans 15 amino acids. Germline V lookup: CDR1 MNHEY, CDR2 SMNVEV (reference sequence). CDR3 in DNA: TGTGCCAGCAGTTCTCTGACAGGGGGCTTTGAAAAACTGTTTTTT. It encodes CASSSLTGGFEKLFF.

This clonotype has only a few counts. This chain connects TRBV6-1 to TRBJ2-7; 7 bases align to TRBD2. V gave up 8 bases and J gave up 0 bases; unmatched junction bases: 1. CDR1 is MNHNS and CDR2 is SASEGT in the germline V gene. The CDR3 totals 12 residues. DNA for the CDR3: TGTGCCAGCGGGACTATCTCCTACGAGCAGTACTTC. Amino acids: CASGTISYEQYF.

The gene calls are TRBV7-2 and TRBJ1-5; 10 bases align to TRBD1. V lost 1 base to trimming and J lost 2 bases; unmatched junction nucleotides: 8. This CDR3 has 18 amino acids. Germline CDR1 is SGHTA and CDR2 is FQGNSA. The CDR3 DNA follows: TGTGCCAGCAGCTTAGAAGACGGACAGGGGGGTCGCAATCAGCCCCAGCATTTT. Protein product: CASSLEDGQGGRNQPQHF. Full variable domain (remainder filled in from reference TRBV7-2 and TRBJ1-5): GAGVSQSPSNKVTEKGKDVELRCDPISGHTALYWYRQSLGQGLEFLIYFQGNSAPDKSGLPSDRFSAERTGGSVSTLTIQRTQQEDSAVYLCASSLEDGQGGRNQPQHFGDGTRLSIL.

This clonotype was detected ten times or more. The CDR3 nucleotides are TGTGCCAGCAGTGCGGGATACGAGTTTGAGCAGTACTTC. This sequence encodes CASSAGYEFEQYF. The chain links TRBV12-3 or TRBV12-4 to TRBJ2-7; TRBD2 is a possible D gene (6 bases). Trimming left V 5 bases short and J 7 bases short, with 15 bases between. CDR3 length equals 13 residues.

This clonotype was counted between two and nine times. CDR3 region: CASSRDLLDNTEAFF. CDR3 DNA: TGTGCCAGCAGTCGGGATCTCCTTGATAACACTGAAGCTTTCTTT. The chain has TRBV6-1 and TRBJ1-1, with unresolved D. V was shortened by 5 bases and J by 2 bases, with 15 bases between the two germline ends. There are 15 residues in the CDR3. Germline values: CDR1 MNHNS, CDR2 SASEGT.

This clonotype was detected ten times or more. The gene calls are TRBV7-9 and TRBJ2-7; 8 bases are shared with TRBD1. V shed 6 bases, J shed 5 bases, and the junction held 9 bases outside the gene matches. CDR3 length: 14 amino acids. Germline CDR1 SEHNR, CDR2 FQNEAQ (reference sequence). The CDR3 nucleotides read TGTGCCAGCAGTTCAACGGACAGGGTCCACGAGCAGTACTTC. Protein product: CASSSTDRVHEQYF.

This clonotype showed up just a few times. This chain links TRBV19 with TRBJ2-1, with 9 bases identical to TRBD2. In germline, CDR1 is LNHDA, CDR2 SQIVND (reference sequence). The CDR3 loop spans 14 amino acids. The junction had 4 bases not matched to a gene; V was cut back by 7 bases and J by 3 bases. The CDR3 is CASTLAGIYNEQFF. The CDR3 coding sequence is TGTGCCAGTACCCTAGCGGGGATCTACAATGAGCAGTTCTTC.

This chain joins TRBV20-1 and TRBJ1-4, with D unclear. Per the germline V gene, CDR1 is DFQATT and CDR2 is SNEGSKA (reference sequence). Trimming took off 1 base at V and 7 bases at J, with 13 bases between the two ends. The CDR3 is 14 amino acids. The CDR3 is CSARGGGSGEKLFF. As DNA, the CDR3 is TGCAGTGCTAGAGGAGGAGGGTCGGGTGAAAAACTGTTTTTT.

At least ten counts were recorded for this clonotype. The rearrangement links TRBV4-1 to TRBJ2-3; TRBD2 matches at 7 bases. Germline V gene data show CDR1 as MGHRA and CDR2 as YSYEKL. V was clipped by 2 bases and J by 0 bases; unmatched bases: 8. CDR3 length: 17 amino acids. CDR3 bases: TGCGCCAGCAGCCAATGGGCGGGAGAGCTAAGCACAGATACGCAGTATTTT. Translated, it gives CASSQWAGELSTDTQYF.

Points on this clonotype: A read error is possible here, since a much larger clone lies one base away. This rearrangement joins TRBV7-8 to TRBJ2-3; D perhaps matches TRBD1 (5 bases). The CDR3 loop spans 16 amino acids. Germline V gene lookup returns CDR1 SGHVS and CDR2 FQNEAQ. In DNA, the CDR3 is TGTGACAGCAGCTTAGAAGGCAGGGTTTTTGTAGATACGCAGTATTTT. Protein product: CDSSLEGRVFVDTQYF.

This clonotype was counted ten times or more. The chain joins TRBV7-9 to TRBJ2-3, with 7 bases lining up with TRBD2. The CDR3 has 15 residues. In germline, CDR1 is SEHNR, CDR2 FQNEAQ (reference sequence). Trimming removed 4 bases from V and 1 base from J; junction bases left unmatched: 5. The CDR3 sequence: CASSWEGLGTDTQYF. In DNA form, the CDR3 reads TGTGCCAGCAGCTGGGAGGGACTCGGCACAGATACGCAGTATTTT. Supplemented by reference TRBV7-9 and TRBJ2-3, the full variable domain reads DTGVSQNPRHKITKRGQNVTFRCDPISEHNRLYWYRQTLGQGPEFLTYFQNEAQLEKSRLLSDRFSAERPKGSFSTLEIQRTEQGDSAMYLCASSWEGLGTDTQYFGPGTRLTVL.

This clonotype occurred many times. The chain combines TRBV28 with TRBJ1-5; 7 bases are shared with TRBD1. V was clipped by 7 bases and J by 6 bases; unmatched bases: 9. CDR3 length: 14 residues. Germline loops: CDR1 MDHEN, CDR2 SYDVKM. The CDR3 DNA sequence: TGTGCCAGCAATAGAGGGGGCGGAACTCAGCCCCAGCATTTT. Translating it yields CASNRGGGTQPQHF.

In its sample, this clonotype was seen once. Given a much more abundant clone one base away, this may be a read error. The rearrangement links TRBV2 to TRBJ1-2; 7 bases are shared with TRBD1. Trimming cost V 5 bases and J 8 bases; bases outside gene matches: 11. There are 14 residues in the CDR3. Germline CDR1 reads SNHLY; CDR2 reads FYNNEI. The CDR3 is CASSQDRDGGGYTF. CDR3 sequence (DNA): TGTGCCAGCAGTCAAGACAGGGATGGTGGAGGCTACACCTTC.

In this sample, this clonotype turned up many times. V is TRBV28 and J is TRBJ2-4, with D perhaps given as TRBD1 or TRBD2 (6 bases each). In germline, CDR1 is MDHEN, CDR2 SYDVKM. Trimming removed 10 bases from V and 13 bases from J, with 23 bases in between. This CDR3 comprises 13 residues. The CDR3 protein is CATTRGTPFLQYF. In DNA, the CDR3 is TGTGCCACCACCCGGGGGACACCCTTTCTCCAGTACTTC.

Comment on this clonotype: Relative to the germline gene, one junction end is altered; a read error may explain this. The rearrangement joins TRBV10-3 to TRBJ2-7; 7 bases map to TRBD2. The CDR3 has 17 amino acids. CDR1 and CDR2 from the germline V gene are ENHRY and SYGVKD. The CDR3 DNA is TGTACCATCAGTGAGTCCGGGCGGGAGAGGTATGGCTACGAGCAGTACTTC. This encodes CTISESGRERYGYEQYF.

This clonotype came up many times. The chain has TRBV12-3 or TRBV12-4 and TRBJ2-1; D possibly corresponds to TRBD2 (6 bases). V lost 2 bases to trimming and J lost 0 bases, with 11 bases between them. CDR3 size: 16 residues. The CDR3 reads CASSLTRGSSYNEQFF. The CDR3 DNA reads as TGTGCCAGCAGTTTAACCCGGGGGAGCTCCTACAATGAGCAGTTCTTC.

The sample holds many counts of this clonotype. This chain links TRBV27 with TRBJ2-1, with D hard to call. The V and J ends lost 6 bases and 12 bases respectively, with 15 bases between them. CDR1 and CDR2 (germline): MNHEY, SMNVEV (reference sequence). The CDR3 runs to 12 residues. CDR3 DNA: TGTGCCAGCAGCCATCTCCCTAGTGGGCAGTTCTTC. It translates to CASSHLPSGQFF.

In its sample, this clonotype was seen a few times. The V call is TRBV20-1, the J call TRBJ2-7; D is undetermined. V lost 7 bases and J 3 bases, leaving 13 bases between the germline ends. The germline CDR1 and CDR2 sequences are DFQATT and SNEGSKA (reference sequence). This CDR3 comprises 12 residues. This CDR3 is CSVRVDGYEQYF. The CDR3 nucleotides are TGCAGTGTTAGGGTGGACGGCTACGAGCAGTACTTC.

This clonotype was counted a few times. The chain joins TRBV2 to TRBJ2-7; D ambiguous. The CDR3 has 13 residues. Germline CDR1 and CDR2: SNHLY and FYNNEI. V lost 4 bases to trimming and J lost 5 bases, with 12 bases between them. Written as DNA, the CDR3 is TGTGCCAGCAGTGTGCAAGGGTCCCACGAGCAGTACTTC. Amino acids: CASSVQGSHEQYF.

This clonotype was counted ten times or more. The chain employs TRBV7-9 and TRBJ2-1; D might be TRBD2 (6 bases). Matching the DNA end better, TRBJ2-5 makes the J call doubtful. This CDR3 has 14 residues. From germline, CDR1 is SEHNR and CDR2 FQNEAQ (reference sequence). Written as DNA, the CDR3 is TGTGCCAGCAGCTTTACGGGAGAGGTGGAGACCCAGTACTTC. Translated: CASSFTGEVETQYF.

The rearrangement uses TRBV9 and TRBJ1-1, with 8 positions matching TRBD1. The CDR3 totals 14 residues. The germline V gene has CDR1 SGDLS and CDR2 YYNGEE. J was trimmed by 4 bases and V by 1 base; bases with no gene match: 3. The CDR3 loop is CASSVYGTGTEAFF. The CDR3 nucleotides are TGTGCCAGCAGCGTATACGGGACAGGCACTGAAGCTTTCTTT.

At least ten counts were recorded for this clonotype. CDR3 nucleotide sequence: TGTGCCAGCAGCTTTTCTCCCAGGGGAAGCTATGGCTACACCTTC. This translates into CASSFSPRGSYGYTF. The genes are TRBV11-2 and TRBJ1-2; TRBD1 is a possible D gene (6 bases). Per germline, CDR1 SGHAT and CDR2 FQNNGV. The CDR3 length is 15 residues. Trimming cost V 3 bases and J 4 bases, with 15 bases left between them.

This clonotype was recorded at least ten times. The CDR3 here is CASRRQEINEQFF. As DNA, the CDR3 is TGTGCCAGCAGAAGACAGGAGATAAATGAGCAGTTCTTC. J is TRBJ2-1 and V is TRBV28; weak D call: TRBD1 (6 bases). The ends were cut back, 6 bases at V and 7 bases at J, with 13 bases in the middle. The germline gives CDR1 MDHEN, CDR2 SYDVKM. The CDR3 has 13 residues.

This clonotype has only a few counts. V gene TRBV10-2 combines with J gene TRBJ2-3; TRBD2 might be the D (6 bases). The CDR3 sequence is 15 residues long. V was pared by 3 bases and J by 3 bases, with 13 bases between. Germline CDR1 WSHSY, CDR2 SAAADI. CDR3 amino acids: CASSEVYGGTDTQYF. DNA of the CDR3: TGCGCCAGCAGTGAAGTGTACGGAGGGACAGATACGCAGTATTTT.

This clonotype was observed a few times. A much larger clonotype is one base distant, so this may be a read error. This rearrangement joins TRBV11-2 to TRBJ2-7; a weak D match, TRBD2 (6 bases). The CDR3 runs to 15 residues. Germline V gene data show CDR1 as SGHAT and CDR2 as FQNNGV. Trimming took off 0 bases at V and 6 bases at J, with 15 bases between the two ends. The CDR3 loop is CASSLESGGYCEQYF. The CDR3 DNA sequence: TGTGCCAGCAGCTTAGAGAGCGGAGGGTACTGCGAGCAGTACTTC. Together with reference TRBV11-2 and TRBJ2-7, the CDR3 gives the full variable domain: EAGVAQSPRYKIIEKRQSVAFWCNPISGHATLYWYQQILGQGPKLLIQFQNNGVVDDSQLPKDRFSAERLKGVDSTLKIQPAKLEDSAVYLCASSLESGGYCEQYFGPGTRLTVT.